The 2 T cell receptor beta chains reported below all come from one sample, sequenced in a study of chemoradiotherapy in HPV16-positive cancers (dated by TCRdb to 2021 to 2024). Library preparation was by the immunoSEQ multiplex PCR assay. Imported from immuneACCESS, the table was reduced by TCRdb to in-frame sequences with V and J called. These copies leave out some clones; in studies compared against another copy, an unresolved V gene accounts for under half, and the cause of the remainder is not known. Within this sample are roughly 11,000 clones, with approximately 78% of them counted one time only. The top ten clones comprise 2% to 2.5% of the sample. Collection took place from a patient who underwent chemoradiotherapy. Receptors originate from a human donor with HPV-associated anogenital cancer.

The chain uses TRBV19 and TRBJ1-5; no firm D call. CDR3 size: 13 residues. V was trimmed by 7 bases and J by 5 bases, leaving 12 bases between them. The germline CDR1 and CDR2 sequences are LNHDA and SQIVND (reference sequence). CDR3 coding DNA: TGTGCCAGTACTTCGACGAAGGATCAGCCCCAGCATTTT. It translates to CASTSTKDQPQHF.

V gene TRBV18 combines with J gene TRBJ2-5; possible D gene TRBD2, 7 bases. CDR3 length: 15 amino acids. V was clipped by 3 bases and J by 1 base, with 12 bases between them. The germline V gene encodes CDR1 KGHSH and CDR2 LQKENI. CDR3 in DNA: TGTGCCAGCTCACCGTCTGCGGGGGCCCAAGAGACCCAGTACTTC. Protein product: CASSPSAGAQETQYF.